Listed here are 22 T cell receptor beta chains from one sample, sequenced in a study of cytomegalovirus exposure and HLA in healthy donors. A multiplex PCR was run with 60 Vbeta primers and 13 Jbeta primers. This table comes from immunoSEQ multiplex PCR, and its TCRdb copy is limited to in-frame clones, with some not included. The sample carries approximately 53,000 clones, more than 65% recorded once. What was sequenced was PBMCs. The receptors stem from a woman in her forties or fifties in good health and CMV-seronegative.

The chain carries TRBV5-8 and TRBJ1-6; TRBD1 agrees at 11 bases. CDR3 length equals 16 residues. Losses at the gene ends were 1 base for V and 8 bases for J; bases not matched to a gene: 5. The germline gives CDR1 SGHTS, CDR2 YDEGEE. CDR3 sequence: CASSLRDRGSDSPLHF. Written as DNA, the CDR3 is TGTGCCAGCAGCTTGCGGGACAGGGGGTCGGATTCACCCCTCCACTTT.

The genes are TRBV6-1 and TRBJ1-5, with a possible D match to TRBD1 (5 bases). Germline-derived CDR1 and CDR2 are MNHNS and SASEGT. V gave up 0 bases and J gave up 9 bases, with 12 bases separating them. This CDR3 spans 14 amino acids. CDR3 residues: CASSEARAKRPQHF. As DNA, the CDR3 is TGTGCCAGCAGTGAAGCCAGGGCTAAGAGGCCCCAGCATTTT.

The chain couples TRBV7-2 to TRBJ2-7; D possibly corresponds to TRBD2 (7 bases). The CDR3 sequence is 15 residues long. Germline V gene lookup returns CDR1 SGHTA and CDR2 FQGNSA. V was shortened by 6 bases and J by 4 bases, with 19 bases between the two germline ends. The CDR3 coding sequence is TGTGCCAGCAGGAGAGGGGGGGATCTACGTTACGAGCAGTACTTC. As protein: CASRRGGDLRYEQYF.

CDR3: CASSDRQGTDTQYF. The CDR3 coding sequence is TGTGCCAGCAGTGATAGACAGGGTACAGATACGCAGTATTTT. The genes are TRBV2 and TRBJ2-3; 7 nucleotides line up with TRBD1. Germline assignment: CDR1 SNHLY and CDR2 FYNNEI. Unmatched junction bases numbered 3, after V lost 3 bases and J lost 3 bases. CDR3 length equals 14 residues. Based on the CDR3 plus reference TRBV2 and TRBJ2-3, the full variable domain is EPEVTQTPSHQVTQMGQEVILRCVPISNHLYFYWYRQILGQKVEFLVSFYNNEISEKSEIFDDQFSVERPDGSNFTLKIRSTKLEDSAMYFCASSDRQGTDTQYFGPGTRLTVL.

CDR3 bases: TGCGCCAGCAGCATACAGGGGGCTTCAACCGGGGAGCTGTTTTTT. It is translated as CASSIQGASTGELFF. The genes are TRBV5-1 and TRBJ2-2; TRBD1 matches at 9 bases. Trimming removed 4 bases from V and 5 bases from J; junction bases left unmatched: 6. The germline V gene encodes CDR1 SGHRS and CDR2 YFSETQ. This CDR3 is built from 15 residues.

V and J are TRBV7-9 and TRBJ2-3; 9 bases match TRBD2. J lost 1 base, V lost 2 bases, and 1 base had no gene match. Germline loops: CDR1 SEHNR, CDR2 FQNEAQ (reference sequence). There are 15 residues in the CDR3. CDR3 DNA: TGTGCCAGCAGCTTAAGACTAGCGGGCACAGATACGCAGTATTTT. Amino acid sequence: CASSLRLAGTDTQYF.

This clone was observed a handful of times. The genes are TRBV14 and TRBJ2-5, with D possibly matching TRBD1 (6 bases). V was shortened by 7 bases and J by 4 bases, with 13 bases between the two germline ends. Germline V gives CDR1 SGHDN, CDR2 FVKESK. The CDR3 length is 13 residues. The CDR3 DNA follows: TGTGCCAGCACACAACAGGGATCAGAGACCCAGTACTTC. Residues: CASTQQGSETQYF.

A few counts support this clone. The chain uses TRBV5-5 and TRBJ2-1, with a possible D match to TRBD1 (6 bases). Germline V lookup: CDR1 SGHKS, CDR2 YYEKEE (reference sequence). The CDR3 contains 14 residues. Trimming removed 7 bases at V and 5 bases at J, with 16 bases between. The CDR3 loop is CASGTSRDNNEQFF. The CDR3, as DNA: TGTGCCAGCGGAACTTCCCGGGACAACAATGAGCAGTTCTTC.

A few counts support this clone. J is TRBJ1-1 and V is TRBV4-1; the match to TRBD1 covers 7 bases. V lost 5 bases to trimming and J lost 1 base; unmatched junction nucleotides: 4. This CDR3 is built from 14 residues. From germline, CDR1 is MGHRA and CDR2 YSYEKL. The CDR3 nucleotides read TGCGCCAGCAGCTGGGGACAGTCGAACACTGAAGCTTTCTTT. Protein sequence: CASSWGQSNTEAFF.

The chain couples TRBV6-5 to TRBJ2-6; D gene ambiguous. Trimming cost V 2 bases and J 0 bases, with 8 bases left between them. The CDR3 totals 16 residues. Germline loops: CDR1 MNHEY, CDR2 SVGAGI. Written as DNA, the CDR3 is TGTGCCAGCAGTTACCGGTTAGTCTCTGGGGCCAACGTCCTGACTTTC. Translated, it gives CASSYRLVSGANVLTF.

This clone was observed a few times. The V gene is TRBV9, the J gene TRBJ1-6, with D possibly being TRBD1 (5 bases). V shed 4 bases and J shed 7 bases, with 15 bases lying between them. The germline CDR1 and CDR2 sequences are SGDLS and YYNGEE. This CDR3 comprises 15 residues. The CDR3 spells CASSPQGLGNSPLHF. The DNA for the CDR3 is TGTGCCAGCAGCCCTCAGGGATTGGGCAATTCACCCCTCCACTTT.

This clone occurred a few times. The chain uses TRBV4-3 and TRBJ2-4, with TRBD1 as a possible D gene (6 bases). The germline V and J ends were trimmed by 1 base and 3 bases, with 16 bases remaining between them. CDR3 length: 17 residues. Per germline, CDR1 LGHNA and CDR2 YSLEER. CDR3 region: CASSQGAGAGDKNIQYF. In DNA form, the CDR3 reads TGCGCCAGCAGCCAAGGGGCTGGGGCAGGGGACAAAAACATTCAGTACTTC.

This chain uses TRBV4-3 with TRBJ2-1; TRBD1 is a possible D gene (5 bases). V was pared by 5 bases and J by 9 bases, with 14 bases between. Germline V gene data show CDR1 as LGHNA and CDR2 as YSLEER. This CDR3 region has 13 residues. As DNA, the CDR3 is TGCGCCAGCAGCTTAGCTTGGGGCGGTGAGCAGTTCTTC. Translated: CASSLAWGGEQFF.

The chain couples TRBV28 to TRBJ1-5, with D uncertain. Trimming took 6 bases from V and 0 from J, leaving 12 bases between them. The germline V gene has CDR1 MDHEN and CDR2 SYDVKM. The CDR3 is 15 amino acids. The CDR3 DNA is TGTGCCAGCAGATTAGGGAGCTATAGCAATCAGCCCCAGCATTTT. This encodes CASRLGSYSNQPQHF. Together with reference TRBV28 and TRBJ1-5, the CDR3 gives the full variable domain: DVKVTQSSRYLVKRTGEKVFLECVQDMDHENMFWYRQDPGLGLRLIYFSYDVKMKEKGDIPEGYSVSREKKERFSLILESASTNQTSMYLCASRLGSYSNQPQHFGDGTRLSIL.

In DNA, the CDR3 is TGTGCCAGCAGCATAGGACTAGCGGGACCTAATGAGCAGTTCTTC. The encoded protein is CASSIGLAGPNEQFF. The chain has TRBV7-9 and TRBJ2-1, with 12 bases lining up with TRBD2. Germline CDR1 reads SEHNR; CDR2 reads FQNEAQ (reference sequence). The CDR3 has 15 amino acids. J lost 7 bases, V lost 5 bases, and 6 bases had no gene match. Filled out from reference TRBV7-9 and TRBJ2-1, the complete variable domain reads DTGVSQNPRHKITKRGQNVTFRCDPISEHNRLYWYRQTLGQGPEFLTYFQNEAQLEKSRLLSDRFSAERPKGSFSTLEIQRTEQGDSAMYLCASSIGLAGPNEQFFGPGTRLTVL.

The rearrangement links TRBV10-3 to TRBJ1-6, with D tentatively TRBD1 (5 bases). This CDR3 is built from 15 residues. Germline CDR1 is ENHRY and CDR2 is SYGVKD. Trimming took 3 bases from V and 6 from J, leaving 12 bases between them. In DNA, the CDR3 is TGTGCCATCAGTGAATCGGGGGGGGGTAATTCACCCCTCCACTTT. Translation gives CAISESGGGNSPLHF.

This clone was detected only a few times. This chain connects TRBV2 to TRBJ1-1; tentative D call: TRBD1 (5 bases). Deletions cut 5 bases from V and 2 bases from J, with 12 bases between. The CDR3 totals 14 residues. From germline, CDR1 is SNHLY and CDR2 FYNNEI. The DNA of the CDR3 is TGTGCCAGCAGTAGCAGTCAGGGTAACACTGAAGCTTTCTTT. It translates to CASSSSQGNTEAFF. Full variable domain (remainder filled in from reference TRBV2 and TRBJ1-1): EPEVTQTPSHQVTQMGQEVILRCVPISNHLYFYWYRQILGQKVEFLVSFYNNEISEKSEIFDDQFSVERPDGSNFTLKIRSTKLEDSAMYFCASSSSQGNTEAFFGQGTRLTVV.

This clone has just a few counts. The chain uses TRBV5-8 and TRBJ2-3, with D maybe TRBD2 (6 bases). CDR1 is SGHTS, CDR2 YDEGEE, per germline. The CDR3 loop spans 15 amino acids. Trimming shortened V by 2 bases and J by 3 bases, and 13 bases separated the two germline ends. The CDR3 loop is CASSFGGVRTDTQYF. CDR3 in DNA: TGTGCCAGCAGCTTCGGAGGGGTCAGAACAGATACGCAGTATTTT. The full variable domain, rest sourced from reference TRBV5-8 and TRBJ2-3, is EAGVTQSPTHLIKTRGQQATLRCSPISGHTSVYWYQQALGLGLQFLLWYDEGEERNRGNFPPRFSGRQFPNYSSELNVNALELEDSALYLCASSFGGVRTDTQYFGPGTRLTVL.

This clone is judged medium-sized. V gene TRBV7-9 combines with J gene TRBJ2-1; TRBD1 aligns across 7 bases. Trimming at V came to 8 bases and at J to 9 bases, leaving 7 bases not matched to a gene. Germline CDR1 reads SEHNR; CDR2 reads FQNEAQ (reference sequence). The CDR3 length is 12 residues. CDR3 sequence reads: CASGPRDSEQFF. In DNA form, the CDR3 reads TGTGCCAGCGGCCCTAGGGACAGTGAGCAGTTCTTC. Using reference TRBV7-9 and TRBJ2-1 for the parts outside the CDR3, the full variable domain is DTGVSQNPRHKITKRGQNVTFRCDPISEHNRLYWYRQTLGQGPEFLTYFQNEAQLEKSRLLSDRFSAERPKGSFSTLEIQRTEQGDSAMYLCASGPRDSEQFFGPGTRLTVL.

The V and J genes are TRBV7-6 and TRBJ1-3, with unresolved D. The CDR3 loop spans 15 amino acids. The germline gives CDR1 SGHVS, CDR2 FNYEAQ. Trimming left V 2 bases short and J 12 bases short, with 20 bases between. The CDR3 DNA reads TGTGCCAGCAGCTTAAACTTGGGGAGAGTAGACAACATATATTTT. Translation: CASSLNLGRVDNIYF.

The chain links TRBV9 to TRBJ2-3; a weak D match, TRBD2 (5 bases). The V end was cut by 2 bases, the J end by 3 bases, with 10 bases between. Looked up from germline, CDR1 is SGDLS and CDR2 is YYNGEE. The CDR3 contains 14 residues. CDR3 DNA: TGTGCCAGCAGCGTCGGACGGGGAACAGATACGCAGTATTTT. Protein sequence: CASSVGRGTDTQYF.

The sample holds a few counts of this clone. This chain connects TRBV7-5 to TRBJ1-1. TRBV7-5 is described as a pseudogene. The CDR3 contains 13 residues. The CDR3 DNA reads as TGTGCCAGCAAAGGAGGACTTGGCACTGAAGCTTTCTTT. Translated: CASKGGLGTEAFF.